The 24 T cell receptor beta chains presented below share a single source sample, sequenced in a study of vaccination and CD4 T cells after COVID-19. Sequencing of the DNA from cultured CD4+ T cells was carried out with the Oncomine TCR Beta short-read assay. TCRdb redid the calling of the PCR reads with MiXCR, one entry per CDR3 protein. The sample lists over 10,000 distinct CDR3 sequences; around 32% were seen once. Regarding treatment: roughly ten-day PBMC culture with coronavirus spike peptide pools or control peptides (ViraFEST assay). For these receptors, no antigen is known. The sample in question was CD4+ T cells from blood, cultured in vitro, obtained before SARS-CoV-2 vaccination. The receptors were gathered from a human donor who received a COVID-19 vaccine.

The rearrangement uses TRBV7-8 and TRBJ2-1, with 7 nucleotides matching TRBD2. CDR1 and CDR2 (germline): SGHVS, FQNEAQ. The J segment lost 5 bases and the V segment lost 3 bases, leaving 13 bases of the junction unmatched. CDR3 length equals 17 residues. The CDR3 bases are TGTGCCAGCAGCTTGTCTCCCCGCGGGAGAGTACACAATGAGCAGTTCTTC. Its translation is CASSLSPRGRVHNEQFF. The full variable domain, completed using reference TRBV7-8 and TRBJ2-1, is GAGVSQSPRYKVAKRGQDVALRCDPISGHVSLFWYQQALGQGPEFLTYFQNEAQLDKSGLPSDRFFAERPEGSVSTLKIQRTQQEDSAVYLCASSLSPRGRVHNEQFFGPGTRLTVL.

The table lists this clonotype with a few counts. This chain joins TRBV21-1 and TRBJ1-2; the D call in the table, TRBD1, was not verified against the DNA. TRBV21-1 is recorded as a pseudogene. The CDR3 totals 15 residues. The CDR3 is CASSKDGQGAYGYTF. The CDR3, as DNA: TGTGCCAGCAGCAAAGATGGTCAGGGGGCGTATGGCTACACCTTC.

This clonotype is termed large. The chain is built from TRBV4-2 and TRBJ2-1; D not resolved. The ends were cut back, 0 bases at V and 8 bases at J, with 2 bases in the middle. CDR3 length: 11 residues. Per the germline V gene, CDR1 is LGHNA and CDR2 is YNFKEQ. This CDR3 is CASSQEDEQFF. Here the CDR3 DNA reads TGTGCCAGCAGCCAAGAGGATGAGCAGTTCTTC.

A note on this clonotype: At one end, the junction sequence differs from germline, possibly due to a read error. This sequence joins TRBV6-4 and TRBJ2-5; D is unclear. The germline CDR1 and CDR2 sequences are MRHNA and SNTAGT. The CDR3 length is 13 residues. CDR3 protein: CTSSSDQRETQYF. CDR3 sequence (DNA): TGTACCAGCAGTTCGGACCAACGGGAGACCCAGTACTTC.

This chain links TRBV29-1 with TRBJ1-4; tentatively, D is TRBD1 (5 bases). The CDR3 contains 14 residues. Per germline, CDR1 SQVTM and CDR2 ANQGSEA. The V end lost 4 bases, the J end lost 3 bases, and 12 bases lay between the germline ends. The CDR3 DNA sequence: TGCAGCGTTGCTGAGGGGCGTCCTAATGAAAAACTGTTTTTT. Translated, it gives CSVAEGRPNEKLFF.

V gene TRBV24-1 combines with J gene TRBJ2-5; 12 positions agree with TRBD2. The CDR3 is made up of 16 amino acids. In germline, CDR1 is KGHDR, CDR2 SFDVKD. The V gene end was trimmed by 4 bases and the J gene end by 5 bases; junction bases not matched to a gene: 7. The CDR3 sequence: CATSDPRTSGAETQYF. The DNA for the CDR3 is TGTGCCACCAGTGACCCAAGGACTAGCGGGGCGGAGACCCAGTACTTC.

The DNA of the CDR3 is TGTGCCAGCAGTTTCAAGGCTAGCGGGTCCTACGAGCAGTACTTC. It yields the protein CASSFKASGSYEQYF. The chain employs TRBV12-3 or TRBV12-4 and TRBJ2-7, with 8 bases matching TRBD2. V lost 3 bases and J lost 1; bases outside the gene matches: 5. The CDR3 has 15 amino acids.

This rearrangement joins TRBV5-1 to TRBJ2-5, with D perhaps given as TRBD1 or TRBD2 (7 bases each). This CDR3 spans 17 amino acids. Germline V CDR1 and CDR2: SGHRS, YFSETQ. Trimming removed 0 bases from V and 5 bases from J, with 20 bases in between. The CDR3 region has the DNA TGCGCCAGCAGCTTGGGGGATACTACAGGGGAGGGGGAGACCCAGTACTTC. Protein product: CASSLGDTTGEGETQYF.

The chain is built from TRBV24-1 and TRBJ1-5; D is possibly TRBD1 (5 bases). V was cut by 9 bases and J by 4 bases, with 12 bases left in between. Germline assignment: CDR1 KGHDR and CDR2 SFDVKD. The CDR3 has 13 amino acids. CDR3 bases: TGTGCCACCCAGGGATCGGGGAATCAGCCCCAGCATTTT. Residues: CATQGSGNQPQHF.

J is TRBJ1-6 and V is TRBV7-2, with 10 bases fitting TRBD1. Germline lookup yields CDR1 SGHTA and CDR2 FQGNSA. After removal of 0 bases from V and 6 bases from J, the junction contained 5 bases not matched to a gene. The CDR3 has 17 amino acids. The CDR3 is CASSLAGTGAFNSPLHF. The CDR3 nucleotides read TGTGCCAGCAGCTTAGCCGGGACAGGGGCATTTAATTCACCCCTCCACTTT.

There are a few counts of this clonotype. CDR3 DNA sequence: TGTGCCAGCAGGACCGCGGGACAGGAGAACTATGGCTACACCTTC. As protein: CASRTAGQENYGYTF. J is TRBJ1-2 and V is TRBV2; TRBD1 agrees at 8 bases. CDR1 is SNHLY and CDR2 is FYNNEI in the germline V gene. With V trimmed by 6 bases and J by 2 bases, 8 bases remained unmatched. CDR3 length: 15 residues. Complete variable domain (other parts from reference TRBV2 and TRBJ1-2): EPEVTQTPSHQVTQMGQEVILRCVPISNHLYFYWYRQILGQKVEFLVSFYNNEISEKSEIFDDQFSVERPDGSNFTLKIRSTKLEDSAMYFCASRTAGQENYGYTFGSGTRLTVV.

The chain has TRBV5-4 and TRBJ2-1; D could derive from TRBD1 or TRBD2 (6 bases each). This CDR3 has 16 residues. Per the germline V gene, CDR1 is SGHNT and CDR2 is YYREEE (reference sequence). Trimming removed 3 bases from V and 1 base from J, with 14 bases in between. CDR3 protein: CASSSGGLTSYNEQFF. The CDR3 nucleotides are TGTGCCAGCAGCTCTGGGGGGCTAACTTCCTACAATGAGCAGTTCTTC.

The chain links TRBV15 to TRBJ2-7; unclear D gene. Germline V gives CDR1 LNHNV, CDR2 YYDKDF (reference sequence). Trimming took 0 bases from V and 4 from J, leaving 7 bases between them. This CDR3 is built from 13 residues. The chain's CDR3 is CATSRDADYEQYF. CDR3 bases: TGTGCCACCAGCAGAGATGCAGATTACGAGCAGTACTTC.

The chain links TRBV27 to TRBJ2-1; 10 positions match TRBD1. V shed 7 bases and J 9 bases; nucleotides not matched to a gene: 12. The V gene's germline CDR1 is MNHEY and CDR2 SMNVEV (reference sequence). The CDR3 is made up of 15 amino acids. The CDR3 region has the DNA TGTGCCAGCAAGCCCACACGACAGGGGGCCGGTGAGCAGTTCTTC. Translating it yields CASKPTRQGAGEQFF.

The rearrangement uses TRBV4-1 and TRBJ2-5; maybe TRBD1 (5 bases). The CDR3 extends over 19 amino acids. The V end lost 2 bases, the J end lost 1 base, and 23 bases lay between the germline ends. Germline CDR1 is MGHRA and CDR2 is YSYEKL. The CDR3 sequence is CASSQMSWARGRFQETQYF. The DNA for the CDR3 is TGCGCCAGCAGCCAAATGTCATGGGCAAGGGGCCGATTCCAAGAGACCCAGTACTTC.

The sample holds a few counts of this clonotype. The chain links TRBV12-3 or TRBV12-4 to TRBJ2-5; no clear D gene. This CDR3 spans 14 amino acids. The V end was cut by 1 base, the J end by 5 bases, with 11 bases between. CDR3 DNA: TGTGCCAGCAGTTTAGAAAGAATGTTGGAGACCCAGTACTTC. It specifies CASSLERMLETQYF.

This chain uses TRBV11-3 with TRBJ1-3, with D perhaps TRBD1 (6 bases). The CDR3 covers 16 residues. Germline CDR1 is SGHNT and CDR2 is YENEEA. V was clipped by 0 bases and J by 4 bases, with 13 bases between them. CDR3 DNA: TGTGCCAGCAGCTTAGATTCGGCAGGGGAAGGAAACACCATATATTTT. Translating it yields CASSLDSAGEGNTIYF.

The V and J genes are TRBV15 and TRBJ1-1; D is unclear. V was shortened by 2 bases and J by 1 base, with 5 bases between the two germline ends. Germline V lookup: CDR1 LNHNV, CDR2 YYDKDF (reference sequence). The CDR3 extends over 13 amino acids. Here the CDR3 DNA reads TGTGCCACCAGCAGACCGACGAACACTGAAGCTTTCTTT. Translating it yields CATSRPTNTEAFF.

In the case of this clonotype: A read error may account for a junction end that differs from germline. The chain uses TRBV10-3 and TRBJ2-5; weak D call: TRBD2 (6 bases). The CDR3 totals 13 residues. Germline V gene sequence: CDR1 ENHRY, CDR2 SYGVKD. CDR3 in DNA: TGTGCCATCAGGGGGACTGTTTGGGAGACCCGGTACTTC. This sequence encodes CAIRGTVWETRYF.

The CDR3 sequence is CSAPTGSTDTQYF. CDR3 in DNA: TGCAGTGCGCCGACAGGGAGCACAGATACGCAGTATTTT. The J gene is TRBJ2-3, the V gene TRBV20-1; 7 nucleotides align to TRBD1. CDR3 size: 13 residues. The germline gives CDR1 DFQATT, CDR2 SNEGSKA (reference sequence). The trim removed 6 bases at V and 0 bases at J, leaving 3 bases unmatched.

This clonotype occurred a few times. CDR3 residues: CASSDHRDDSPLHF. CDR3 bases: TGTGCCAGCAGTGACCACAGGGACGATTCACCCCTCCACTTT. This chain connects TRBV25-1 to TRBJ1-6, with D possibly TRBD1 on 6 matching bases. Looked up from germline, CDR1 is MGHDK and CDR2 is SYGVNS. The CDR3 has 14 amino acids. Trimming took off 3 bases at V and 8 bases at J, with 11 bases between the two ends. The full variable domain, in which reference TRBV25-1 and TRBJ1-6 provide the parts outside the CDR3, is EADIYQTPRYLVIGTGKKITLECSQTMGHDKMYWYQQDPGMELHLIHYSYGVNSTEKGDLSSESTVSRIRTEHFPLTLESARPSHTSQYLCASSDHRDDSPLHFGNGTRLTVT.

The chain recombines TRBV2 with TRBJ1-2; tentative D call: TRBD1 (5 bases). Germline loops: CDR1 SNHLY, CDR2 FYNNEI. The CDR3 totals 14 residues. Trimming took off 6 bases at V and 9 bases at J, with 20 bases between the two ends. The CDR3 DNA reads TGTGCCAGCAGGTCGGATACAGGTATAACAAGCTACACCTTC. Translation gives CASRSDTGITSYTF.

This chain connects TRBV19 to TRBJ2-2; TRBD2 matches 8 bases. The germline V gene has CDR1 LNHDA and CDR2 SQIVND (reference sequence). V lost 6 bases, J lost 5 bases, and 5 bases stayed unmatched. The CDR3 is made up of 14 amino acids. The CDR3 bases are TGTGCCAGTAGCGATCGGGGGGGGACCGGGGAGCTGTTTTTT. Its translation: CASSDRGGTGELFF.

Only a few counts were recorded for this clonotype. This sequence joins TRBV9 and TRBJ1-6; 10 bases line up with TRBD1. The trim removed 4 bases at V and 9 bases at J, leaving 10 bases unmatched. The CDR3 has 16 amino acids. Germline CDR1 SGDLS, CDR2 YYNGEE. This CDR3 reads CASSSRDRGWGSPLHF. The CDR3 region has the DNA TGTGCCAGCAGCTCCCGGGACAGGGGATGGGGTTCACCCCTCCACTTT.